Sequencing of this T cell receptor beta chain was carried out in a study of T-cell reconstitution after alpha-beta-depleted transplantation in children. Researchers prepared the TCRbeta library using unique molecular identifiers, the study reports. Each CDR3 protein gets one entry after TCRdb re-called the PCR reads with MiXCR. The sample holds about 540,000 distinct CDR3 sequences, about 18% seen once. The sample in question was PBMCs from the stem cell graft donor, obtained from the stem cell graft. The TCR sequence derives from a human donor who donated a stem cell graft to a child with acute lymphoblastic leukemia.

This chain's CDR3 is CASRYSGMRSEKLFF. Written as DNA, the CDR3 is TGTGCCAGCAGATATTCCGGGATGCGGAGTGAAAAACTGTTTTTT. J is TRBJ1-4 and V is TRBV6-5; D remains ambiguous. The ends were cut back, 6 bases at V and 7 bases at J, with 18 bases in the middle. CDR1 and CDR2 from the germline V gene are MNHEY and SVGAGI. The CDR3 runs 15 residues.